This is a list of T cell receptor beta chains from one sample in a study of T cells in Graves' hyperthyroidism and ophthalmopathy. One entry per CDR3 protein, called by TCRdb with MiXCR from the multiplex PCR reads. The table has 450,000 to 650,000 distinct CDR3 sequences, around 20% seen once. The sequenced sample was blood. Receptors were obtained from a man between 18 and 29 years old with Graves' hyperthyroidism. Both conserved end residues are part of each CDR3. The order of the fields is CDR3 protein, CDR3 DNA, clone size, D gene, J gene, V gene. D genes are given only for firm matches. Clone size is given for some rows only: seen once, a few or many times, or a class if the clone is expanded.

cdr3_aa: CASSFLPGIYGYTF
cdr3_nt: TGTGCCAGCAGCTTTCTCCCAGGGATCTATGGCTACACCTTC
clone_size: NA
d_call: NA
j_call: TRBJ1-2
v_call: TRBV5-6

cdr3_aa: CASSRGTGGLGYTF
cdr3_nt: TGTGCCAGCAGTCGCGGGACAGGGGGCCTTGGCTACACCTTC
clone_size: NA
d_call: TRBD1
j_call: TRBJ1-2
v_call: TRBV12-3/TRBV12-4

cdr3_aa: CASSFMQGSTEAFF
cdr3_nt: TGCGCCAGCAGCTTTATGCAGGGGAGCACTGAAGCTTTCTTT
clone_size: many
d_call: NA
j_call: TRBJ1-1
v_call: TRBV5-1

cdr3_aa: CATSRDFVGVSQETQYF
cdr3_nt: TGTGCCACCAGCAGAGATTTCGTGGGGGTGTCCCAAGAGACCCAGTACTTC
clone_size: NA
d_call: NA
j_call: TRBJ2-5
v_call: TRBV15

cdr3_aa: CASKQGRYGYTF
cdr3_nt: TGTGCCAGCAAGCAGGGCCGCTATGGCTACACCTTC
clone_size: many
d_call: NA
j_call: TRBJ1-2
v_call: TRBV6-1

cdr3_aa: CAWGRVNTEAFF
cdr3_nt: TGTGCCTGGGGCAGGGTGAACACTGAAGCTTTCTTT
clone_size: many
d_call: NA
j_call: TRBJ1-1
v_call: TRBV30

cdr3_aa: CASSPRKALRDTEAFF
cdr3_nt: TGTGCCAGCAGCCCCCGGAAGGCACTGAGGGACACTGAAGCTTTCTTT
clone_size: many
d_call: NA
j_call: TRBJ1-1
v_call: TRBV7-4

cdr3_aa: CSAYRVVDGELFF
cdr3_nt: TGCAGCGCTTACAGGGTAGTAGACGGGGAGCTGTTTTTT
clone_size: few
d_call: NA
j_call: TRBJ2-2
v_call: TRBV29-1

cdr3_aa: CASSNRGRQNIQYF
cdr3_nt: TGTGCCAGCAGCAACAGGGGGCGGCAGAACATTCAGTACTTC
clone_size: few
d_call: TRBD1
j_call: TRBJ2-4
v_call: TRBV11-2

cdr3_aa: CASPGTPQETQYF
cdr3_nt: TGTGCCAGCCCCGGGACTCCTCAAGAGACCCAGTACTTC
clone_size: many
d_call: NA
j_call: TRBJ2-5
v_call: TRBV2

cdr3_aa: CASSERTGLNYEQYF
cdr3_nt: TGTGCCAGCAGTGAACGAACAGGCCTGAACTACGAGCAGTACTTC
clone_size: many
d_call: NA
j_call: TRBJ2-7
v_call: TRBV6-1

cdr3_aa: CASSSASGAEGEQYF
cdr3_nt: TGTGCCAGCAGTTCGGCTAGCGGGGCAGAGGGCGAGCAGTACTTC
clone_size: many
d_call: TRBD2
j_call: TRBJ2-7
v_call: TRBV12-3/TRBV12-4

cdr3_aa: CSARAPGRNTGELFF
cdr3_nt: TGCAGTGCTAGAGCTCCGGGTCGTAACACCGGGGAGCTGTTTTTT
clone_size: many
d_call: NA
j_call: TRBJ2-2
v_call: TRBV20-1

cdr3_aa: CASRSSGTGKETQYF
cdr3_nt: TGTGCCAGCAGAAGTTCCGGGACAGGAAAAGAGACCCAGTACTTC
clone_size: many
d_call: TRBD1
j_call: TRBJ2-5
v_call: TRBV12-3/TRBV12-4

cdr3_aa: CAISERNSGVAEQYF
cdr3_nt: TGTGCCATCAGTGAGAGGAATAGCGGGGTCGCCGAGCAGTACTTC
clone_size: many
d_call: TRBD2
j_call: TRBJ2-7
v_call: TRBV10-3

cdr3_aa: CASSERTGYDYTF
cdr3_nt: TGTGCCAGTAGTGAACGGACAGGCTATGACTACACCTTC
clone_size: many
d_call: TRBD1
j_call: TRBJ1-2
v_call: TRBV19

cdr3_aa: CATSRQGFDQPQHF
cdr3_nt: TGTGCCACCAGCAGACAGGGGTTCGATCAGCCCCAGCATTTT
clone_size: many
d_call: NA
j_call: TRBJ1-5
v_call: TRBV15

cdr3_aa: CSVRSGTQYF
cdr3_nt: TGCAGTGTGAGATCGGGGACCCAGTACTTC
clone_size: many
d_call: NA
j_call: TRBJ2-5
v_call: TRBV20-1

cdr3_aa: CASSNPGQGNYGYTF
cdr3_nt: TGTGCCAGCAGTAACCCCGGACAGGGAAACTATGGCTACACCTTC
clone_size: many
d_call: TRBD1
j_call: TRBJ1-2
v_call: TRBV12-3/TRBV12-4

cdr3_aa: CASTLGGTSYEQYF
cdr3_nt: TGTGCCAGCACTTTGGGGGGGACCTCCTACGAGCAGTACTTC
clone_size: many
d_call: TRBD2
j_call: TRBJ2-7
v_call: TRBV6-5

cdr3_aa: CAWSVFGGANRPQHF
cdr3_nt: TGTGCCTGGAGTGTATTCGGCGGAGCGAATCGGCCCCAGCATTTT
clone_size: few
d_call: NA
j_call: TRBJ1-5
v_call: TRBV30

cdr3_aa: CASSLDPDIVLNSPLHF
cdr3_nt: TGTGCCAGCAGCTTAGATCCGGACATAGTACTTAATTCACCCCTCCACTTT
clone_size: many
d_call: NA
j_call: TRBJ1-6
v_call: TRBV11-2

cdr3_aa: CASSLGVSGANVLTF
cdr3_nt: TGTGCCAGCAGTTTAGGCGTCTCTGGGGCCAACGTCCTGACTTTC
clone_size: many
d_call: NA
j_call: TRBJ2-6
v_call: TRBV12-3/TRBV12-4

cdr3_aa: CSVHRRTGQETQYF
cdr3_nt: TGCAGCGTCCATCGACGGACAGGGCAAGAGACCCAGTACTTC
clone_size: many
d_call: TRBD1
j_call: TRBJ2-5
v_call: TRBV29-1

cdr3_aa: CSARDPLGGKNEQYF
cdr3_nt: TGCAGTGCTAGAGATCCTCTGGGGGGGAAAAACGAGCAGTACTTC
clone_size: many
d_call: TRBD2
j_call: TRBJ2-7
v_call: TRBV20-1

cdr3_aa: CASSPGTNQPQHF
cdr3_nt: TGTGCCAGCAGCCCCGGGACAAATCAGCCCCAGCATTTT
clone_size: many
d_call: NA
j_call: TRBJ1-5
v_call: TRBV12-3/TRBV12-4

cdr3_aa: CASSDPGQLYEQYF
cdr3_nt: TGCGCCAGCAGTGACCCGGGACAGCTCTACGAGCAGTACTTC
clone_size: many
d_call: TRBD1
j_call: TRBJ2-7
v_call: TRBV10-2

cdr3_aa: CASGRLTYEQYF
cdr3_nt: TGTGCCAGTGGACGTCTCACCTACGAGCAGTACTTC
clone_size: few
d_call: NA
j_call: TRBJ2-7
v_call: TRBV2

cdr3_aa: CASSQQGPDTEAFF
cdr3_nt: TGTGCCAGCAGTCAACAGGGCCCTGACACTGAAGCTTTCTTT
clone_size: many
d_call: NA
j_call: TRBJ1-1
v_call: TRBV28

cdr3_aa: CASSPPGQGASSLF
cdr3_nt: TGTGCCAGCAGCCCCCCGGGACAGGGGGCTTCCAGCCTCTTC
clone_size: many
d_call: TRBD1
j_call: TRBJ2-7
v_call: TRBV7-9

cdr3_aa: CASSFPFSGLTGELFF
cdr3_nt: TGTGCCAGCAGTTTCCCCTTTAGCGGGCTCACCGGGGAGCTGTTTTTT
clone_size: many
d_call: TRBD2
j_call: TRBJ2-2
v_call: TRBV28

cdr3_aa: CSASLGGNQPQHF
cdr3_nt: TGCAGTGCTAGCTTGGGTGGCAATCAGCCCCAGCATTTT
clone_size: NA
d_call: NA
j_call: TRBJ1-5
v_call: TRBV20-1

cdr3_aa: CASSPVTNYEQYF
cdr3_nt: TGCGCCAGCAGCCCGGTCACGAACTACGAGCAGTACTTC
clone_size: NA
d_call: NA
j_call: TRBJ2-7
v_call: TRBV5-1

cdr3_aa: CASTLGDRGDHGYTF
cdr3_nt: TGTGCCAGCACCCTGGGGGACAGGGGGGACCATGGCTACACCTTC
clone_size: many
d_call: TRBD1
j_call: TRBJ1-2
v_call: TRBV28

cdr3_aa: CASKGGGLISGNTIYF
cdr3_nt: TGTGCCAGCAAAGGGGGGGGGCTCATCTCTGGAAACACCATATATTTT
clone_size: many
d_call: NA
j_call: TRBJ1-3
v_call: TRBV28

cdr3_aa: CASSISRLAGGPISNTGELFF
cdr3_nt: TGTGCCAGTAGTATATCACGACTAGCGGGGGGACCCATCTCGAACACCGGGGAGCTGTTTTTT
clone_size: many
d_call: TRBD2
j_call: TRBJ2-2
v_call: TRBV19

cdr3_aa: CASTHHDRTNQPQHF
cdr3_nt: TGTGCCAGCACGCACCACGACAGGACCAATCAGCCCCAGCATTTT
clone_size: many
d_call: NA
j_call: TRBJ1-5
v_call: TRBV6-1

cdr3_aa: CASSEGRIYGYTF
cdr3_nt: TGTGCCAGCAGTGAAGGACGGATCTATGGCTACACCTTC
clone_size: many
d_call: NA
j_call: TRBJ1-2
v_call: TRBV6-1

cdr3_aa: CASSYAQSVYEQYF
cdr3_nt: TGTGCCAGCAGCTACGCTCAATCGGTCTACGAGCAGTACTTC
clone_size: many
d_call: NA
j_call: TRBJ2-7
v_call: TRBV5-6

cdr3_aa: CASSLWAVANGYTF
cdr3_nt: TGTGCCAGCAGCCTCTGGGCAGTCGCCAATGGCTACACCTTC
clone_size: few
d_call: NA
j_call: TRBJ1-2
v_call: TRBV7-3

cdr3_aa: CASSVATDSSETGELFF
cdr3_nt: TGTGCCAGCAGCGTAGCTACGGACAGCAGTGAAACCGGGGAGCTGTTTTTT
clone_size: many
d_call: NA
j_call: TRBJ2-2
v_call: TRBV9

cdr3_aa: CAISERDRGYEQYF
cdr3_nt: TGTGCCATCAGCGAACGGGACAGAGGATACGAGCAGTACTTC
clone_size: NA
d_call: TRBD1
j_call: TRBJ2-7
v_call: TRBV10-3

cdr3_aa: CASTLSPDREETQYF
cdr3_nt: TGCGCCAGCACCCTAAGCCCGGACAGGGAAGAGACCCAGTACTTC
clone_size: few
d_call: TRBD1
j_call: TRBJ2-5
v_call: TRBV4-1

cdr3_aa: CASSLTNRNYEQYF
cdr3_nt: TGTGCCAGCAGTTTAACTAACAGGAACTACGAGCAGTACTTC
clone_size: few
d_call: NA
j_call: TRBJ2-7
v_call: TRBV12-3/TRBV12-4

cdr3_aa: CASSSLGQLSGNTIYF
cdr3_nt: TGTGCCAGCAGCTCCTTAGGGCAACTCTCTGGAAACACCATATATTTT
clone_size: many
d_call: NA
j_call: TRBJ1-3
v_call: TRBV11-2

cdr3_aa: CASSPRDGRRSNQPQHF
cdr3_nt: TGTGCCAGCAGCCCCCGGGACGGCCGGCGTAGCAATCAGCCCCAGCATTTT
clone_size: many
d_call: NA
j_call: TRBJ1-5
v_call: TRBV7-8

cdr3_aa: CASGPDRAYGYTF
cdr3_nt: TGTGCCAGCGGACCGGACAGGGCCTATGGCTACACCTTC
clone_size: NA
d_call: TRBD1
j_call: TRBJ1-2
v_call: TRBV27

cdr3_aa: CASSPTGPFTEAFF
cdr3_nt: TGTGCCAGCAGTCCGACAGGGCCCTTCACTGAAGCTTTCTTT
clone_size: many
d_call: TRBD1
j_call: TRBJ1-1
v_call: TRBV28

cdr3_aa: CAWGGVGYTF
cdr3_nt: TGTGCCTGGGGAGGGGTTGGCTACACCTTC
clone_size: NA
d_call: NA
j_call: TRBJ1-2
v_call: TRBV30

cdr3_aa: CASSSQQGAGNQPQHF
cdr3_nt: TGTGCCAGCAGTTCACAGCAGGGGGCCGGCAATCAGCCCCAGCATTTT
clone_size: many
d_call: TRBD1
j_call: TRBJ1-5
v_call: TRBV12-3/TRBV12-4

cdr3_aa: CASRWSDRTSYEQYF
cdr3_nt: TGTGCCAGCAGATGGTCGGACAGAACCTCCTACGAGCAGTACTTC
clone_size: many
d_call: NA
j_call: TRBJ2-7
v_call: TRBV6-1

cdr3_aa: CASSFIGESSPLHF
cdr3_nt: TGTGCCAGCAGCTTCATAGGGGAGAGCTCACCCCTCCACTTT
clone_size: NA
d_call: NA
j_call: TRBJ1-6
v_call: TRBV7-8

cdr3_aa: CASRTVMNTEAFF
cdr3_nt: TGTGCCAGCAGGACCGTGATGAACACTGAAGCTTTCTTT
clone_size: many
d_call: NA
j_call: TRBJ1-1
v_call: TRBV2

cdr3_aa: CASSPPGTGYEQYF
cdr3_nt: TGTGCCAGCAGCCCGCCCGGGACTGGGTACGAGCAGTACTTC
clone_size: many
d_call: NA
j_call: TRBJ2-7
v_call: TRBV6-1

cdr3_aa: CASSHGSIYGYTF
cdr3_nt: TGTGCCAGCAGCCACGGGAGCATTTATGGCTACACCTTC
clone_size: many
d_call: NA
j_call: TRBJ1-2
v_call: TRBV2

cdr3_aa: CASSWAGTVGDEQYF
cdr3_nt: TGTGCCAGCAGTTGGGCCGGGACAGTCGGGGATGAGCAGTACTTC
clone_size: many
d_call: TRBD1
j_call: TRBJ2-7
v_call: TRBV27

cdr3_aa: CASSYFGTGNGYTF
cdr3_nt: TGTGCCAGCAGTTACTTTGGGACAGGGAATGGCTACACCTTC
clone_size: many
d_call: TRBD1
j_call: TRBJ1-2
v_call: TRBV6-5

cdr3_aa: CASSYKAWGQPQHF
cdr3_nt: TGTGCCAGCAGTTACAAGGCCTGGGGTCAGCCCCAGCATTTT
clone_size: many
d_call: NA
j_call: TRBJ1-5
v_call: TRBV6-5

cdr3_aa: CASSPGTGVTYEQYF
cdr3_nt: TGTGCCAGCTCACCCGGGACAGGAGTTACCTACGAGCAGTACTTC
clone_size: many
d_call: TRBD1
j_call: TRBJ2-7
v_call: TRBV18